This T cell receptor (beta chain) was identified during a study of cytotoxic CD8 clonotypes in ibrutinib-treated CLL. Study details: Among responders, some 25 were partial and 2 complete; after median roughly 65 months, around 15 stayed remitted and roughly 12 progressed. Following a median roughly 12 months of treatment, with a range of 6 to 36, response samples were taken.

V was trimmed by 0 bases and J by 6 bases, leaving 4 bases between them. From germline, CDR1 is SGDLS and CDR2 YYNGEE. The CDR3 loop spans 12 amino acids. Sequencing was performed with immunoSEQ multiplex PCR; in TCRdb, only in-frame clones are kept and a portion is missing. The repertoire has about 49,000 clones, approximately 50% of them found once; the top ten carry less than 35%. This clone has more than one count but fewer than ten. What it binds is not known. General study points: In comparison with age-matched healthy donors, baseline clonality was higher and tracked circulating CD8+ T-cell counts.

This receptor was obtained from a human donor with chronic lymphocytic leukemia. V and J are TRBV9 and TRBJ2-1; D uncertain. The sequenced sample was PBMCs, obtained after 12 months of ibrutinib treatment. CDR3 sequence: CASSVGSNEQFF. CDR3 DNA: TGTGCCAGCAGCGTAGGGAGCAATGAGCAGTTCTTC.